The next 11 T cell receptor beta chains were all read from a single sample in a study of blood T cell repertoires in COVID-19. Assay used: immunoSEQ multiplex PCR; TCRdb lists only in-frame clones, some missing. Among some 270,000 clones listed, over 80% were seen once. The specimen sequenced was peripheral blood. These receptors were collected from a woman aged 40-49 years who had recovered from COVID-19.

V and J are TRBV6-6 and TRBJ2-3; TRBD1 matches at 10 bases. Germline values: CDR1 MNHNY, CDR2 SVGAGI (reference sequence). The junction had 8 bases not matched to a gene; V was cut back by 2 bases and J by 6 bases. CDR3 length: 16 residues. In nucleotides, the CDR3 is TGTGCCAGCAGTTACCCCCTGGGGACAGGGGACGATACGCAGTATTTT. Protein sequence: CASSYPLGTGDDTQYF.

The chain links TRBV2 to TRBJ1-5, with D possibly TRBD1 on 5 matching bases. CDR1 SNHLY and CDR2 FYNNEI come from the germline V gene. V was shortened by 3 bases and J by 0 bases, with 12 bases between the two germline ends. This CDR3 comprises 16 residues. CDR3: CASSEGGSYSNQPQHF. The CDR3, as DNA: TGTGCCAGCAGTGAGGGGGGTTCCTATAGCAATCAGCCCCAGCATTTT.

V usage is TRBV28 and J usage is TRBJ1-3; D possibly corresponds to TRBD1 (6 bases). The V gene's germline CDR1 is MDHEN and CDR2 SYDVKM. Trimming removed 2 bases at V and 3 bases at J, with 11 bases between. The CDR3 sequence is 15 residues long. Written as DNA, the CDR3 is TGTGCCAGCAGTTTACCGGGACAAGTTGGAAACACCATATATTTT. Translating gives CASSLPGQVGNTIYF.

The rearrangement uses TRBV20-1 and TRBJ2-3; 9 positions agree with TRBD1. The CDR3 runs 16 residues. In germline, CDR1 is DFQATT, CDR2 SNEGSKA (reference sequence). Germline trimming cut 3 bases from V and 2 bases from J; bases unmatched to any gene: 9. The CDR3 region has the DNA TGCAGTGCTAGTCTAAGGACAGGGGCTTACACAGATACGCAGTATTTT. Residues: CSASLRTGAYTDTQYF.

The chain has TRBV3-1 (or the pseudogene TRBV3-2) and TRBJ1-6; D not resolved. Between the trimmed V and J ends, which lost 3 bases and 8 bases, there was a span of 5 bases. In germline, CDR1 is LGHDT, CDR2 YNNKEL (reference sequence). The CDR3 totals 12 residues. CDR3 nucleotides: TGTGCCAGCAGCCAGCGGGATTCACCCCTCCACTTT. Its translation is CASSQRDSPLHF.

The chain is built from TRBV20-1 and TRBJ1-5; no reliable D call. CDR1 is DFQATT, CDR2 SNEGSKA, per germline (reference sequence). This CDR3 is built from 13 residues. V was shortened by 3 bases and J by 4 bases, with 10 bases between the two germline ends. CDR3 protein: CSASLQPNQPQHF. The CDR3 nucleotides read TGCAGTGCTAGTCTACAGCCTAATCAGCCCCAGCATTTT.

The rearrangement links TRBV6-1 to TRBJ2-7; a possible D gene is TRBD1 (5 bases). Germline V lookup: CDR1 MNHNS, CDR2 SASEGT. This CDR3 contains 15 residues. V was shortened by 3 bases and J by 3 bases, with 15 bases between the two germline ends. This CDR3 is CASSDEDRQIYEQYF. The CDR3 DNA reads TGTGCCAGCAGTGATGAAGACAGACAGATCTACGAGCAGTACTTC.

V usage is TRBV5-6 and J usage is TRBJ2-2; no firm D call. The CDR3 has 15 residues. Germline V gives CDR1 SGHDT, CDR2 YYEEEE. V was pared by 4 bases and J by 5 bases, with 15 bases between. CDR3 residues: CASSGNWRWTGELFF. In DNA form, the CDR3 reads TGTGCCAGCAGCGGTAACTGGCGGTGGACCGGGGAGCTGTTTTTT.

Only a few counts were recorded for this clone. The CDR3 spells CASSTQVRTEAFF. The CDR3, as DNA: TGTGCCAGTAGTACACAGGTTAGAACTGAAGCTTTCTTT. The chain links TRBV19 to TRBJ1-1, with D tentatively TRBD1 (5 bases). This CDR3 contains 13 residues. Germline V gene data show CDR1 as LNHDA and CDR2 as SQIVND (reference sequence). The V end lost 4 bases, the J end lost 5 bases, and 11 bases lay between the germline ends.

V and J are TRBV7-9 and TRBJ1-6; TRBD1 is a possible D gene (6 bases). Germline assignment: CDR1 SEHNR and CDR2 FQNEAQ (reference sequence). The CDR3 extends over 15 amino acids. V lost 5 bases and J lost 7, with 15 bases in between. CDR3 sequence (DNA): TGTGCCAGCAGCAGTTACAGGGCGCGGAATTCACCCCTCCACTTT. This translates into CASSSYRARNSPLHF.

The rearrangement uses TRBV18 and TRBJ2-2; 8 nucleotides match TRBD1. The CDR3 extends over 15 amino acids. The J segment lost 8 bases and the V segment lost 2 bases, leaving 7 bases of the junction unmatched. Germline values: CDR1 KGHSH, CDR2 LQKENI. CDR3 coding DNA: TGTGCCAGCTCACCAGCCGGACAGGGAGGAGGGGAGCTGTTTTTT. It specifies CASSPAGQGGGELFF. Full variable domain (outside the CDR3, taken from reference TRBV18 and TRBJ2-2): NAGVMQNPRHLVRRRGQEARLRCSPMKGHSHVYWYRQLPEEGLKFMVYLQKENIIDESGMPKERFSAEFPKEGPSILRIQQVVRGDSAAYFCASSPAGQGGGELFFGEGSRLTVL.